This T cell receptor (beta chain) is drawn from a study of blood T cells in healthy people across ages. Study results and limitations: Estimates drawn from one million T cells were deemed to understate diversity. Strong correlation was found linking TCR beta diversity to naive T cell percentage.

The CDR3 length is 16 residues. The germline V gene encodes CDR1 SEHNR and CDR2 FQNEAQ (reference sequence). V was pared by 6 bases and J by 0 bases, with 6 bases of the junction left unmatched. The table lists this clonotype with a few counts. What it binds is not known. With a J-beta primer mix and a sample-barcoded 5' primer, a second PCR ran 7 to 11 cycles. Carrying 12 random nucleotides, a template-switch adaptor labeled each individual cDNA molecule. TCRdb reprocessed the 5' RACE reads via MiXCR and lists one record per CDR3 protein. The sample contains about 1.6 million distinct CDR3 sequences, roughly 32% of which appear only once.

The V gene is TRBV7-9, the J gene TRBJ2-3; 10 positions agree with TRBD2. Sequencing used blood. This TCR derives from a woman in her thirties in good health. The CDR3 DNA follows: TGTGCCAGCAGGTCGACTAGCGGGTCTAGCACAGATACGCAGTATTTT. This encodes CASRSTSGSSTDTQYF.